These 29 T cell receptor beta chains share one sample of origin, sequenced in a study of radiotherapy plus CTLA-4 blockade in lung cancer. Measured with immunoSEQ multiplex PCR; TCRdb has only the in-frame clones, and not every one. This sample has tens of thousands of clones; about 79% occur once, and the top ten carry approximately 22%. The source material was peripheral blood, sampled from a patient treated with radiotherapy plus ipilimumab. These TCRs come from a human donor with non-small cell lung cancer whose response to radiotherapy plus ipilimumab could not be evaluated. Some clones in this sample may be carry-over from other donors' samples.

DNA of the CDR3: TGTGCCAGCAGTTACGGGGGCGGGGGTTTGGAGTATGGCTACACCTTC. It codes for CASSYGGGGLEYGYTF. This sequence joins TRBV6-5 and TRBJ1-2, with a possible D match to TRBD1 (6 bases). Germline V gives CDR1 MNHEY, CDR2 SVGAGI. V lost 2 bases and J lost 5, with 18 bases in between. The CDR3 has 16 residues.

The gene calls are TRBV5-1 and TRBJ1-1; 8 bases fit TRBD1. Losses at the gene ends were 4 bases for V and 3 bases for J; bases not matched to a gene: 8. The CDR3 covers 15 residues. Germline CDR1 is SGHRS and CDR2 is YFSETQ. Written as DNA, the CDR3 is TGCGCCAGCAGCCCCGGACAGGGAGGCCACACTGAAGCTTTCTTT. As protein: CASSPGQGGHTEAFF.

The CDR3 region has the DNA TGTGCCAGCAGCTTAGTCGGTTACAGCTCTGGAAACACCATATATTTT. Translation gives CASSLVGYSSGNTIYF. This sequence joins TRBV5-5 and TRBJ1-3, with no clear D. Per germline, CDR1 SGHKS and CDR2 YYEKEE (reference sequence). The CDR3 totals 16 residues. Between the trimmed V and J ends, which lost 2 bases and 0 bases, there was a span of 12 bases.

The chain combines TRBV6-5 with TRBJ1-1; 7 nucleotides agree with TRBD1. Unmatched junction bases numbered 10, after V lost 6 bases and J lost 6 bases. The length of the CDR3 is 14 residues. CDR1 MNHEY and CDR2 SVGAGI come from the germline V gene. In DNA, the CDR3 is TGTGCCAGCAGCGGATTCCGGGACAGCGCTGAAGCTTTCTTT. Its protein is CASSGFRDSAEAFF.

This clone was recorded once. The V gene is TRBV30, the J gene TRBJ1-3, with 8 bases that match TRBD1. V lost 4 bases and J lost 3; bases outside the gene matches: 5. This CDR3 comprises 14 residues. CDR1 and CDR2 (germline): GTSNPN, SVGIG (reference sequence). This chain's CDR3 is CAWTGGAIGNTIYF. CDR3 coding DNA: TGTGCCTGGACAGGGGGCGCGATTGGAAACACCATATATTTT.

The CDR3 is CASSLLLREGGYEQYF. The CDR3 coding sequence is TGTGCCAGCAGCCTCCTCCTAAGGGAAGGGGGCTACGAGCAGTACTTC. The chain is built from TRBV28 and TRBJ2-7; maybe TRBD1 (6 bases). V lost 6 bases to trimming and J lost 3 bases, with 21 bases between them. Germline loops: CDR1 MDHEN, CDR2 SYDVKM. This CDR3 is built from 16 residues.

The chain combines TRBV30 with TRBJ2-1; 8 positions agree with TRBD2. The CDR3 is made up of 13 amino acids. Germline V gene data show CDR1 as GTSNPN and CDR2 as SVGIG (reference sequence). V gave up 2 bases and J gave up 8 bases; unmatched junction bases: 5. The CDR3 loop is CAWSRGGADEQFF. The CDR3 DNA is TGTGCCTGGAGTCGGGGGGGGGCGGATGAGCAGTTCTTC.

J is TRBJ1-5 and V is TRBV5-1; D might be TRBD1 (6 bases). Germline values: CDR1 SGHRS, CDR2 YFSETQ. V lost 4 bases, J lost 6 bases, and 23 bases lay in between. This CDR3 contains 17 residues. CDR3 sequence: CASSRKPNREGGQPQHF. The CDR3 nucleotides are TGCGCCAGCAGCCGCAAACCTAACAGGGAAGGGGGTCAGCCCCAGCATTTT. Complete variable domain (other parts from reference TRBV5-1 and TRBJ1-5): KAGVTQTPRYLIKTRGQQVTLSCSPISGHRSVSWYQQTPGQGLQFLFEYFSETQRNKGNFPGRFSGRQFSNSRSEMNVSTLELGDSALYLCASSRKPNREGGQPQHFGDGTRLSIL.

V usage is TRBV6-6 and J usage is TRBJ2-7; D is uncertain. CDR3 length: 13 residues. Trimming stripped 8 bases from V and 4 bases from J, with 15 bases between. Germline CDR1 MNHNY, CDR2 SVGAGI (reference sequence). The CDR3: CASCLGVLYEQYF. The CDR3 DNA reads TGTGCCAGCTGCTTGGGCGTCTTATACGAGCAGTACTTC.

The chain is built from TRBV25-1 and TRBJ1-5; 9 bases match TRBD1. The CDR3 extends over 16 amino acids. V lost 3 bases to trimming and J lost 1 base; unmatched junction nucleotides: 4. In germline, CDR1 is MGHDK, CDR2 SYGVNS. The CDR3 reads CASSDPGQGSNQPQHF. The CDR3, as DNA: TGTGCCAGCAGTGACCCGGGACAGGGAAGCAATCAGCCCCAGCATTTT.

The chain has TRBV5-5 and TRBJ1-2; 7 bases map to TRBD1. CDR1 and CDR2 from the germline V gene are SGHKS and YYEKEE (reference sequence). Losses at the gene ends were 0 bases for V and 5 bases for J; bases not matched to a gene: 7. This CDR3 has 15 residues. The CDR3 loop reads CASSLEGTDAYGYTF. The CDR3 region has the DNA TGTGCCAGCAGCTTGGAAGGGACAGACGCTTATGGCTACACCTTC.

This clone has only one observation. The CDR3 nucleotides read TGTGCCAGCAGTGGGGACAGGGACCAGCCCCAGCATTTT. Its protein product is CASSGDRDQPQHF. The chain joins TRBV6-1 to TRBJ1-5, with 9 nucleotides matching TRBD1. The germline CDR1 and CDR2 sequences are MNHNS and SASEGT. The V gene end was trimmed by 4 bases and the J gene end by 7 bases; junction bases not matched to a gene: 2. CDR3 size: 13 residues.

With regard to this clone: One end of the junction varies from germline; a read error may be responsible. The chain recombines TRBV5-1 with TRBJ1-2; a possible D gene is TRBD1 (6 bases). The CDR3 loop spans 13 amino acids. Germline V lookup: CDR1 SGHRS, CDR2 YFSETQ. The CDR3 DNA sequence: TGTGCCAGCAGCCTAGGACAGCAATATGGCTACACCTTC. This codes for CASSLGQQYGYTF. The whole variable domain, remainder taken from reference TRBV5-1 and TRBJ1-2, is KAGVTQTPRYLIKTRGQQVTLSCSPISGHRSVSWYQQTPGQGLQFLFEYFSETQRNKGNFPGRFSGRQFSNSRSEMNVSTLELGDSALYLCASSLGQQYGYTFGSGTRLTVV.

This clone appeared once. V and J are TRBV9 and TRBJ1-1, with unresolved D. Deletions cut 3 bases from V and 3 bases from J, with 18 bases between. The length of the CDR3 is 16 residues. The germline V gene encodes CDR1 SGDLS and CDR2 YYNGEE. As DNA, the CDR3 is TGTGCCAGCAGCGAAGTAAGTGCAGGTACGGACACTGAAGCTTTCTTT. Its translation: CASSEVSAGTDTEAFF.

The chain couples TRBV2 to TRBJ1-2, with a weak D call TRBD1 (5 bases). The CDR3 is 12 residues long. V was trimmed by 6 bases and J by 4 bases, leaving 9 bases between them. In germline, CDR1 is SNHLY, CDR2 FYNNEI. CDR3 bases: TGTGCCAGCAGGGAGGGGTCCTATGGCTACACCTTC. Protein product: CASREGSYGYTF. Together with reference TRBV2 and TRBJ1-2, the CDR3 gives the full variable domain: EPEVTQTPSHQVTQMGQEVILRCVPISNHLYFYWYRQILGQKVEFLVSFYNNEISEKSEIFDDQFSVERPDGSNFTLKIRSTKLEDSAMYFCASREGSYGYTFGSGTRLTVV.

This chain joins TRBV9 and TRBJ2-5, with D possibly being TRBD1 (6 bases). The germline V gene has CDR1 SGDLS and CDR2 YYNGEE. The CDR3 sequence is 15 residues long. With 1 base removed from V and 3 bases from J, the gap between germline ends came to 13 bases. CDR3: CASSVNQGTEETQYF. The CDR3 bases are TGTGCCAGCAGCGTAAATCAGGGGACGGAAGAGACCCAGTACTTC.

The CDR3 sequence is CASSYGLAGGNNEQFF. Written as DNA, the CDR3 is TGTGCCAGCAGTTACGGACTAGCGGGGGGAAACAATGAGCAGTTCTTC. The rearrangement uses TRBV28 and TRBJ2-1, with 14 bases identical to TRBD2. Germline assignment: CDR1 MDHEN and CDR2 SYDVKM. Trimming took 4 bases from V and 5 from J; bases not matched to a gene: 4. The CDR3 loop spans 16 amino acids.

The chain is built from TRBV6-6 and TRBJ1-5, with 10 bases matching TRBD1. The V gene end was trimmed by 5 bases and the J gene end by 6 bases; junction bases not matched to a gene: 10. CDR1 is MNHNY and CDR2 is SVGAGI in the germline V gene (reference sequence). The CDR3 loop spans 16 amino acids. CDR3 amino acids: CASSPLGTGAGQPQHF. In nucleotides, the CDR3 is TGTGCCAGCAGTCCATTGGGGACAGGGGCGGGTCAGCCCCAGCATTTT.

This clone was seen a single time. This chain uses TRBV5-6 with TRBJ1-2, with 11 bases that match TRBD1. Germline V CDR1 and CDR2: SGHDT, YYEEEE. This CDR3 contains 14 residues. The trim removed 4 bases at V and 6 bases at J, leaving 5 bases unmatched. CDR3 loop: CASSLDRGRDGYTF. CDR3 coding DNA: TGTGCCAGCAGCCTGGACAGGGGGCGTGATGGCTACACCTTC.

This clone was observed a few times. The chain couples TRBV28 to TRBJ1-1; 10 positions match TRBD1. V was clipped by 5 bases and J by 3 bases; unmatched bases: 6. The CDR3 runs to 15 residues. Germline V gene data show CDR1 as MDHEN and CDR2 as SYDVKM. For the CDR3, the DNA is TGTGCCAGCAGTCTTGCCGGGACAGGGGACACTGAAGCTTTCTTT. Translation gives CASSLAGTGDTEAFF.

The chain recombines TRBV5-1 with TRBJ1-4, with 7 positions matching TRBD1. Trimming at V came to 3 bases and at J to 0 bases, leaving 5 bases not matched to a gene. CDR1 and CDR2 from the germline V gene are SGHRS and YFSETQ. This CDR3 has 16 amino acids. DNA of the CDR3: TGCGCCAGCAGCTGGGGGACAGTTGCAACTAATGAAAAACTGTTTTTT. Translating gives CASSWGTVATNEKLFF. Complete variable domain (other parts from reference TRBV5-1 and TRBJ1-4): KAGVTQTPRYLIKTRGQQVTLSCSPISGHRSVSWYQQTPGQGLQFLFEYFSETQRNKGNFPGRFSGRQFSNSRSEMNVSTLELGDSALYLCASSWGTVATNEKLFFGSGTQLSVL.

This clone was seen more than once but under ten times. The CDR3 is CASSESETAIKYEQYF. As DNA, the CDR3 is TGTGCCAGCAGTGAAAGCGAGACGGCCATAAAATACGAGCAGTACTTC. The V gene is TRBV6-1, the J gene TRBJ2-7; unclear D gene. Germline V gene lookup returns CDR1 MNHNS and CDR2 SASEGT. V was trimmed by 2 bases and J by 4 bases, leaving 18 bases between them. CDR3 length: 16 amino acids.

This clone was detected a few times. V is TRBV7-3 and J is TRBJ2-1; D might be TRBD2 (5 bases). CDR1 SGHTA and CDR2 FQGTGA come from the germline V gene. V shed 5 bases and J shed 10 bases, with 15 bases lying between them. The CDR3 sequence is 13 residues long. CDR3 region: CASSAGLLDEQFF. Here the CDR3 DNA reads TGTGCCAGCAGCGCGGGTCTCCTTGACGAGCAGTTCTTC. The whole variable domain, filled in from reference TRBV7-3 and TRBJ2-1, reads GAGVSQTPSNKVTEKGKYVELRCDPISGHTALYWYRQSLGQGPEFLIYFQGTGAADDSGLPNDRFFAVRPEGSVSTLKIQRTERGDSAVYLCASSAGLLDEQFFGPGTRLTVL.

As to this clone: The junction does not match germline at one end; this may be a read error. The rearrangement uses TRBV19 and TRBJ2-1; 15 bases are shared with TRBD2. Per the germline V gene, CDR1 is LNHDA and CDR2 is SQIVND (reference sequence). This CDR3 region has 22 residues. The CDR3 bases are TGTGCCAGTAGTATTCGAGCCCTCCGGACTAGCGGGGGGGTGAGCTCCTACAATGGGCAGTTCTTC. This encodes CASSIRALRTSGGVSSYNGQFF.

The chain carries TRBV19 and TRBJ2-3; 9 nucleotides agree with TRBD2. CDR3 length equals 19 residues. With V trimmed by 1 base and J by 4 bases, 15 bases remained unmatched. Germline CDR1 is LNHDA and CDR2 is SQIVND (reference sequence). CDR3 amino acids: CASSIGPRRSGGFSDTQYF. The CDR3 nucleotides are TGTGCCAGTAGTATAGGCCCCCGAAGAAGCGGGGGGTTCTCAGATACGCAGTATTTT.

The table lists this clone with a count of one. One end of the junction fails to match germline, which may point to a read error. This chain connects TRBV10-3 to TRBJ2-7; 7 bases line up with TRBD1. CDR3 length: 15 residues. Germline V lookup: CDR1 ENHRY, CDR2 SYGVKD. In DNA form, the CDR3 reads TGTGCCATCGGTGAGGAACAGGGGCTTCCCTACGAGCAGTACTTC. It specifies CAIGEEQGLPYEQYF.

The chain combines TRBV5-6 with TRBJ2-7; D is uncertain. Per germline, CDR1 SGHDT and CDR2 YYEEEE. The CDR3 extends over 15 amino acids. V was shortened by 4 bases and J by 2 bases, with 16 bases between the two germline ends. CDR3 nucleotides: TGTGCCAGCAGCCCGAGGCCGGAACCAACCTACGAGCAGTACTTC. It is translated as CASSPRPEPTYEQYF.

The rearrangement uses TRBV10-3 and TRBJ2-7; 9 nucleotides line up with TRBD1. Germline V gene data show CDR1 as ENHRY and CDR2 as SYGVKD. This CDR3 has 13 amino acids. The junction had 6 bases not matched to a gene; V was cut back by 10 bases and J by 2 bases. In nucleotides, the CDR3 is TGTGCCACCTCGGGACAGGGAACCTACGAGCAGTACTTC. It translates to CATSGQGTYEQYF.

The rearrangement joins TRBV5-4 to TRBJ1-1; 9 bases match TRBD1. V shed 6 bases, J shed 3 bases, and the junction held 6 bases outside the gene matches. There are 14 residues in the CDR3. The germline V gene has CDR1 SGHNT and CDR2 YYREEE (reference sequence). The CDR3 nucleotides read TGTGCCAGCACGGGGACAGGGAAGGACACTGAAGCTTTCTTT. The encoded protein is CASTGTGKDTEAFF.